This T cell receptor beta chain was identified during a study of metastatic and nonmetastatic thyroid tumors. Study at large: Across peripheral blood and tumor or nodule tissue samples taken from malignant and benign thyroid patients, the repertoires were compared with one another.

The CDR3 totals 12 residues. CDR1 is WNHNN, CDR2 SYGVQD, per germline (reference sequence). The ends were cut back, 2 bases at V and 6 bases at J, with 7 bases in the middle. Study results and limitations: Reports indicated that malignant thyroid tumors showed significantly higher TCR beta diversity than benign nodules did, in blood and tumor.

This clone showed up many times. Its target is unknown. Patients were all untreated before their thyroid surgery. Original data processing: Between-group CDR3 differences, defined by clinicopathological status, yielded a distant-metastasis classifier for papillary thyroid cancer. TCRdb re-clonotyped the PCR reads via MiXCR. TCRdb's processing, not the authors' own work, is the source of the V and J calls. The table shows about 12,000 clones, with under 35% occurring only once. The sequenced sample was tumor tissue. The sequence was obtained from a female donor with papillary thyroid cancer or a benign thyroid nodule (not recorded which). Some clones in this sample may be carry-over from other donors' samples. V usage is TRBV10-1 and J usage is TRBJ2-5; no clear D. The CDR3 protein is CASSEPFKTQYF. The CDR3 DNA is TGCGCCAGCAGTGAGCCGTTTAAGACCCAGTACTTC.